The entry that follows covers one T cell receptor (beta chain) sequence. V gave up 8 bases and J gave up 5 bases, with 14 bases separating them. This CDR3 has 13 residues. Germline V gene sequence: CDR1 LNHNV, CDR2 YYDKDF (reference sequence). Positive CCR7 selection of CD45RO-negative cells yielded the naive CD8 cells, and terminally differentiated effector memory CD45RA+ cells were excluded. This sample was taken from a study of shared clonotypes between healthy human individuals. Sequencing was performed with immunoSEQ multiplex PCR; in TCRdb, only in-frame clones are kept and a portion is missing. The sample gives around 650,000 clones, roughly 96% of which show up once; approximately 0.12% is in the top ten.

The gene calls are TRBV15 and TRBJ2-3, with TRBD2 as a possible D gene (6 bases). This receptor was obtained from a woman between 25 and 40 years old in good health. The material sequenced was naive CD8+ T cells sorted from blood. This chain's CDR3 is CATRAEGGDTQYF. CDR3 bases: TGTGCCACCCGAGCGGAGGGCGGAGATACGCAGTATTTT.